These T cell receptor beta chains were read from a single sample in a study of human T cells and chemical hapten exposure. TCRdb ran MiXCR on the RACE reads and lists one entry per CDR3 protein. The data contain around 75,000 distinct CDR3 sequences, about a tenth of them seen just once; the ten biggest clones take up around 7%. This specimen consisted of whole blood, obtained in connection with sensitization to the hapten diphenylcyclopropenone (DPC). These receptors were obtained from a woman in her fifties or sixties with alopecia areata. Some clones in this sample may be carry-over from other donors' samples. The CDR3 runs from the conserved cysteine through the conserved F or W. A D gene is named only where the DNA matches it firmly. Size is omitted from some rows. Given values are once, few, many or a class for expanded clones.

size: few
D: .
J: TRBJ1-2
V: TRBV5-5
CDR3: CASSLEWGAVNYGYTF
DNA: TGTGCCAGCAGCTTGGAATGGGGCGCGGTGAACTATGGCTACACCTTC

size: many
D: TRBD1
J: TRBJ1-1
V: TRBV12-3/TRBV12-4
CDR3: CASRSWGTGENTEAFF
DNA: TGTGCCAGCAGATCCTGGGGGACAGGAGAGAACACTGAAGCTTTCTTT

size: few
D: .
J: TRBJ1-3
V: TRBV3-1
CDR3: CASSPAYSGNTIYF
DNA: TGTGCCAGCAGCCCGGCGTACTCTGGAAACACCATATATTTT

size: many
D: .
J: TRBJ1-4
V: TRBV20-1
CDR3: CSARLTGTSEKLFF
DNA: TGCAGTGCTAGACTTACTGGGACATCGGAAAAACTGTTTTTT

size: few
D: TRBD2
J: TRBJ2-1
V: TRBV10-2
CDR3: CASSPSLAGAEQFF
DNA: TGCGCCAGCAGTCCCAGCCTAGCGGGCGCTGAGCAGTTCTTC

size: many
D: .
J: TRBJ2-7
V: TRBV12-3/TRBV12-4
CDR3: CASSLLPYEQYF
DNA: TGTGCCAGCAGTTTACTGCCCTACGAGCAGTACTTC

size: many
D: .
J: TRBJ1-6
V: TRBV12-3/TRBV12-4
CDR3: CASSPRGQPNNSPLHF
DNA: TGTGCCAGCAGTCCCCGAGGACAGCCTAATAATTCACCCCTCCACTTT

size: few
D: .
J: TRBJ2-1
V: TRBV2
CDR3: CASSSRVAGSSYNEQFF
DNA: TGTGCCAGCAGTTCCCGCGTAGCAGGTTCGTCGTACAATGAGCAGTTCTTC

size: many
D: TRBD2
J: TRBJ2-3
V: TRBV7-9
CDR3: CASSPRSGRGDTQYF
DNA: TGTGCCAGCAGCCCGCGCAGCGGGAGAGGGGATACGCAGTATTTT

size: many
D: .
J: TRBJ1-1
V: TRBV7-9
CDR3: CASSPREGFENTEAFF
DNA: TGTGCCAGCAGCCCCCGTGAGGGGTTCGAGAACACTGAAGCTTTCTTT

size: many
D: .
J: TRBJ2-1
V: TRBV20-1
CDR3: CSATDRRSTRDEQFF
DNA: TGCAGTGCGACGGACCGGAGGAGCACTCGCGATGAGCAGTTCTTC

size: few
D: .
J: TRBJ1-5
V: TRBV28
CDR3: CASSLGVSQPQHF
DNA: TGTGCCAGCAGTTTAGGGGTAAGTCAGCCCCAGCATTTT

size: .
D: TRBD1
J: TRBJ2-2
V: TRBV6-1
CDR3: CASRLQGAGRELFF
DNA: TGTGCCAGCAGACTACAGGGGGCCGGCAGGGAGCTGTTTTTT

size: few
D: .
J: TRBJ1-4
V: TRBV5-1
CDR3: CASSFSPFSDEKLFF
DNA: TGCGCCAGCAGCTTCAGTCCCTTTTCGGATGAAAAACTGTTTTTT

size: few
D: TRBD1
J: TRBJ2-1
V: TRBV7-6
CDR3: CASSYTGVKANEQFF
DNA: TGTGCCAGCAGCTACACAGGGGTGAAGGCGAATGAGCAGTTCTTC

size: few
D: .
J: TRBJ2-1
V: TRBV29-1
CDR3: CSVESEPSRRGYNEQFF
DNA: TGCAGCGTTGAATCTGAGCCTAGCCGCCGGGGATACAATGAGCAGTTCTTC

size: .
D: TRBD1
J: TRBJ2-7
V: TRBV29-1
CDR3: CSVWTTGAYEQYF
DNA: TGCAGCGTTTGGACGACAGGGGCCTACGAGCAGTACTTC

size: .
D: TRBD2
J: TRBJ2-1
V: TRBV19
CDR3: CASSMSGEYNEQFF
DNA: TGTGCCAGTAGTATGAGCGGGGAGTATAATGAGCAGTTCTTC

size: once
D: .
J: TRBJ2-7
V: TRBV15
CDR3: CATSRDGTPYEQYF
DNA: TGTGCCACCAGCAGAGACGGGACTCCCTACGAGCAGTACTTC

size: many
D: .
J: TRBJ2-3
V: TRBV4-1
CDR3: CASSQEVPLKGDTQYF
DNA: TGCGCCAGCAGCCAAGAAGTTCCACTAAAGGGGGATACGCAGTATTTT

size: medium-sized
D: .
J: TRBJ1-5
V: TRBV6-1
CDR3: CASSPTGSQPQHF
DNA: TGTGCCAGCAGTCCGACAGGATCTCAGCCCCAGCATTTT

size: many
D: TRBD1
J: TRBJ2-5
V: TRBV7-2
CDR3: CASSLGGQGAETQYF
DNA: TGTGCCAGCAGCTTAGGGGGACAGGGGGCAGAGACCCAGTACTTC

size: many
D: .
J: TRBJ1-4
V: TRBV20-1
CDR3: CSAPSPLGGLFLFDEKLFF
DNA: TGCAGTGCTCCTTCCCCGTTGGGAGGGCTCTTTTTGTTCGATGAAAAACTGTTTTTT

size: few
D: .
J: TRBJ2-3
V: TRBV29-1
CDR3: CSVEAQIADTQYF
DNA: TGCAGCGTTGAAGCCCAAATCGCAGATACGCAGTATTTT

size: .
D: .
J: TRBJ2-3
V: TRBV6-6
CDR3: CASSYYLGQADTQYF
DNA: TGTGCCAGCAGTTACTATCTGGGGCAGGCAGATACGCAGTATTTT

size: many
D: .
J: TRBJ2-7
V: TRBV29-1
CDR3: CSVKLAYEQYF
DNA: TGCAGCGTAAAGTTAGCCTACGAGCAGTACTTC

size: many
D: .
J: TRBJ2-5
V: TRBV5-1
CDR3: CASSFFGGDQETQYF
DNA: TGCGCCAGCAGCTTCTTTGGGGGCGACCAAGAGACCCAGTACTTC

size: many
D: .
J: TRBJ2-7
V: TRBV5-1
CDR3: CASSLEQYSYEQYF
DNA: TGCGCCAGCAGCTTGGAACAGTACTCCTACGAGCAGTACTTC

size: .
D: TRBD2
J: TRBJ2-3
V: TRBV20-1
CDR3: CSARVIAGGPADTQYF
DNA: TGCAGTGCTAGAGTAATAGCGGGAGGGCCCGCAGATACGCAGTATTTT

size: many
D: TRBD1
J: TRBJ2-1
V: TRBV11-2
CDR3: CASSPPEQTGDEQFF
DNA: TGTGCCAGCAGCCCGCCAGAACAGACAGGGGATGAGCAGTTCTTC

size: many
D: TRBD1
J: TRBJ1-4
V: TRBV29-1
CDR3: CSATGQGEKLFF
DNA: TGCAGCGCTACCGGACAGGGGGAAAAACTGTTTTTT

size: many
D: .
J: TRBJ1-1
V: TRBV2
CDR3: CASSPTGSLEAFF
DNA: TGTGCCAGCAGTCCGACAGGATCCTTGGAAGCTTTCTTT

size: few
D: .
J: TRBJ2-3
V: TRBV7-9
CDR3: CASSLSDTQYF
DNA: TGTGCCAGCAGCTTATCAGATACGCAGTATTTT

size: few
D: TRBD1
J: TRBJ2-7
V: TRBV30
CDR3: CAWSVGTGGYEQYF
DNA: TGTGCCTGGAGTGTGGGGACAGGGGGGTACGAGCAGTACTTC

size: many
D: .
J: TRBJ1-1
V: TRBV6-6
CDR3: CASSYIGHPNTEAFF
DNA: TGTGCCAGCAGTTATATCGGACACCCGAACACTGAAGCTTTCTTT

size: many
D: .
J: TRBJ2-4
V: TRBV7-2
CDR3: CASSLGIIDIQYF
DNA: TGTGCCAGCAGCTTAGGCATTATCGACATTCAGTACTTC